These 20 T cell receptor beta chains came from one sample sequenced in a study of blood T cells in healthy people across ages. Primers used in a second PCR of roughly 6 to 12 cycles were a sample-barcoded 5' primer and a J-beta primer mix. TCRdb re-analysed the 5' RACE reads in MiXCR, keeping a single row per CDR3 protein. The table records 1 million or so distinct CDR3 sequences, about 25% of them present only once. These same data were also listed under a study on T cells of mothers and their children.

Sequenced material: blood. The source is a girl aged 2-15 years in good health.

The chain is built from TRBV12-3 or TRBV12-4 and TRBJ2-1; 15 nucleotides match TRBD2. Unmatched junction bases numbered 9, after V lost 6 bases and J lost 9 bases. This CDR3 contains 16 residues. The CDR3 nucleotides read TGTGCCAGCAGGGGACCCGGGACTAGCGGGGGGCCTGAGCAGTTCTTC. It yields the protein CASRGPGTSGGPEQFF.

This chain uses TRBV7-9 with TRBJ2-5; either TRBD1 or TRBD2 may supply D (5 bases each). CDR1 is SEHNR, CDR2 FQNEAQ, per germline (reference sequence). CDR3 length equals 16 residues. V lost 1 base, J lost 2 bases, and 14 bases lay in between. CDR3 amino acids: CASSLGVGTTQETQYF. The CDR3 DNA is TGTGCCAGCAGCTTAGGTGTCGGGACGACTCAAGAGACCCAGTACTTC.

V usage is TRBV6-5 and J usage is TRBJ2-5; TRBD2 matches 9 bases. Germline values: CDR1 MNHEY, CDR2 SVGAGI. The CDR3 covers 13 residues. V gave up 4 bases and J gave up 8 bases; unmatched junction bases: 5. The CDR3 DNA follows: TGTGCCAGCAGTTTAGCGGGGGCCTCCACCCAGTACTTC. It yields the protein CASSLAGASTQYF.

This clonotype was seen more than once but under ten times. The CDR3 DNA sequence: TGCAGCGCTTCCCCTGGCGGGGTCGGGGAGCTGTTTTTT. Translated: CSASPGGVGELFF. The chain links TRBV29-1 to TRBJ2-2; a weak D match, TRBD2 (6 bases). There are 13 residues in the CDR3. The V gene lost 7 bases and the J gene lost 7 bases, with 16 bases spanning the gap. Germline V CDR1 and CDR2: SQVTM, ANQGSEA.

This clonotype was picked up a small number of times. The chain is built from TRBV5-1 and TRBJ2-5, with D perhaps matching TRBD2 (5 bases). V shed 3 bases and J shed 5 bases, with 17 bases lying between them. Germline V CDR1 and CDR2: SGHRS, YFSETQ. The CDR3 spans 15 residues. The CDR3 sequence is CASSSQTGNGETQYF. CDR3 DNA: TGCGCCAGCAGCTCCCAAACGGGGAATGGGGAGACCCAGTACTTC.

The chain uses TRBV28 and TRBJ1-2; possible D gene TRBD1, 5 bases. The V and J ends lost 7 bases and 4 bases respectively, with 16 bases between them. The CDR3 has 14 amino acids. Germline V lookup: CDR1 MDHEN, CDR2 SYDVKM. This CDR3 reads CASTLGEFAYGYTF. The CDR3 bases are TGTGCCAGCACCTTGGGGGAGTTCGCCTATGGCTACACCTTC.

Only a few counts were recorded for this clonotype. The chain is built from TRBV29-1 and TRBJ2-7; 8 nucleotides align to TRBD1. Trimming removed 6 bases from V and 0 bases from J; junction bases left unmatched: 7. Germline lookup yields CDR1 SQVTM and CDR2 ANQGSEA. The CDR3 is made up of 14 amino acids. The CDR3 reads CSVAGTGDSYEQYF. In nucleotides, the CDR3 is TGCAGCGTAGCCGGGACAGGTGACTCCTACGAGCAGTACTTC.

V gene TRBV27 combines with J gene TRBJ2-1, with D perhaps matching TRBD2 (6 bases). Trimming took off 3 bases at V and 5 bases at J, with 17 bases between the two ends. Germline assignment: CDR1 MNHEY and CDR2 SMNVEV (reference sequence). CDR3 length: 16 residues. The CDR3 nucleotides are TGTGCCAGCAGTTTTTCATTCCGGGAGTCCCACAATGAGCAGTTCTTC. Its protein product is CASSFSFRESHNEQFF.

The genes are TRBV7-9 and TRBJ2-1, with D possibly matching TRBD2 (6 bases). The CDR3 sequence is 19 residues long. Germline V lookup: CDR1 SEHNR, CDR2 FQNEAQ (reference sequence). Trimming left V 3 bases short and J 6 bases short, with 27 bases between. CDR3 DNA sequence: TGTGCCAGCAGCTTTAGATGGCCTCCGGGACTCGAACCCTCCAATGAGCAGTTCTTC. It encodes CASSFRWPPGLEPSNEQFF.

This clonotype was seen more than once but under ten times. The gene calls are TRBV20-1 and TRBJ2-7; 7 bases are a match to TRBD1. Per germline, CDR1 DFQATT and CDR2 SNEGSKA (reference sequence). The CDR3 is 15 amino acids. With V trimmed by 0 bases and J by 2 bases, 7 bases remained unmatched. CDR3 residues: CSARETRDRTYEQYF. The CDR3 nucleotides read TGCAGTGCTAGAGAAACCCGGGACAGAACCTACGAGCAGTACTTC.

V usage is TRBV28 and J usage is TRBJ2-7, with TRBD2 identical over 13 bases. Per germline, CDR1 MDHEN and CDR2 SYDVKM. V shed 6 bases, J shed 2 bases, and the junction held 10 bases outside the gene matches. This CDR3 is built from 17 residues. The CDR3 reads CASRPETSGRYTYEQYF. The CDR3 coding sequence is TGTGCCAGCAGGCCGGAGACTAGCGGGAGGTACACCTACGAGCAGTACTTC.

There are a few counts of this clonotype. One junction end does not reproduce the germline sequence, and a read error may be involved. The CDR3 DNA reads TGCAGCATTGAGGCCTGGACAGAAGAGACCCAGTACTTC. It codes for CSIEAWTEETQYF. The rearrangement uses TRBV29-1 and TRBJ2-5; perhaps TRBD1 as D (6 bases). Germline loops: CDR1 SQVTM, CDR2 ANQGSEA. The CDR3 extends over 13 amino acids.

This chain joins TRBV20-1 and TRBJ2-7; D is unclear. The V and J ends lost 1 base and 3 bases respectively, with 10 bases between them. Germline V gene sequence: CDR1 DFQATT, CDR2 SNEGSKA (reference sequence). This CDR3 region has 13 residues. The CDR3 sequence is CSARGLDDYEQYV. The DNA for the CDR3 is TGCAGTGCTAGAGGATTAGACGACTACGAGCAGTACGTC.

This clonotype was detected a few times. V gene TRBV7-2 combines with J gene TRBJ2-7, with a weak D call TRBD1 (6 bases). Germline V CDR1 and CDR2: SGHTA, FQGNSA. CDR3 size: 15 residues. Trimming removed 5 bases from V and 0 bases from J, with 14 bases in between. The CDR3 spells CASSPQTGISYEQYF. The CDR3 DNA sequence: TGTGCCAGCAGCCCACAGACAGGAATCTCCTACGAGCAGTACTTC.

This clonotype has just a few counts. The chain uses TRBV7-3 and TRBJ2-1, with D possibly matching TRBD2 (6 bases). CDR1 and CDR2 (germline): SGHTA, FQGTGA. The V gene lost 7 bases and the J gene lost 3 bases, with 13 bases spanning the gap. CDR3 length: 14 residues. The CDR3 DNA is TGTGCCAGCAAACTCGGCGGGAACTACAATGAGCAGTTCTTC. Translating gives CASKLGGNYNEQFF.

This clonotype has only one observation. The chain joins TRBV28 to TRBJ1-6, with 8 bases lining up with TRBD1. The CDR3 sequence is 20 residues long. Germline values: CDR1 MDHEN, CDR2 SYDVKM. J was trimmed by 5 bases and V by 0 bases; bases with no gene match: 15. DNA for the CDR3: TGTGCCAGCAGTTTATGGGGTGTGACAGGGGCGAATCCTAATAATTCACCCCTCCACTTT. Translating gives CASSLWGVTGANPNNSPLHF.

The CDR3 is CASSFQGRANTEAFF. In DNA form, the CDR3 reads TGTGCCAGCAGTTTCCAGGGTAGGGCGAACACTGAAGCTTTCTTT. This chain links TRBV27 with TRBJ1-1; D may be TRBD1 (5 bases). V was cut by 3 bases and J by 1 base, with 12 bases left in between. The length of the CDR3 is 15 residues. Germline CDR1 reads MNHEY; CDR2 reads SMNVEV (reference sequence).

This clonotype has just a few counts. The chain has TRBV11-3 and TRBJ2-5; D not resolved. The J call could be wrong; TRBJ2-7 is a better fit for the DNA end. The CDR3 has 14 amino acids. Germline CDR1 reads SGHNT; CDR2 reads YENEEA. The CDR3 here is CASSLVSPSYEQYF. CDR3 nucleotide sequence: TGTGCCAGCAGCTTAGTCTCCCCATCCTACGAGCAGTACTTC.

The genes are TRBV2 and TRBJ2-5; 9 nucleotides align to TRBD2. The end of the DNA fits TRBJ2-1 better, so the J call may be wrong. CDR1 SNHLY and CDR2 FYNNEI come from the germline V gene. The CDR3 length is 13 residues. In DNA form, the CDR3 reads TGTGCCAGCAGTACGACTAGCGGCAATGAGCAGTTCTTC. This gives the protein CASSTTSGNEQFF.

This clonotype was counted between two and nine times. The gene calls are TRBV6-6 and TRBJ2-3; TRBD1 agrees at 7 bases. CDR1 MNHNY and CDR2 SVGAGI come from the germline V gene (reference sequence). The CDR3 has 9 residues. CDR3 DNA sequence: TGTGCTACAGGGGTAACGCAGTATTTT. Amino acid sequence: CATGVTQYF.